A single sample is the source of the 14 T cell receptor beta chains below, sequenced in a study of PD-1 blockade in mismatch repair-deficient tumors. This table comes from immunoSEQ multiplex PCR, and its TCRdb copy is limited to in-frame clones, with some not included. The sample has about 84,000 clones, roughly 80% seen once. This specimen consisted of peripheral blood, obtained 12 weeks after starting pembrolizumab. Receptor source: an adult with mismatch repair-deficient cancer.

The chain couples TRBV5-4 to TRBJ2-1; tentatively, D is TRBD2 (5 bases). The CDR3 has 14 amino acids. V lost 3 bases and J lost 1, with 8 bases in between. The germline gives CDR1 SGHNT, CDR2 YYREEE (reference sequence). The CDR3 DNA follows: TGTGCCAGCAGCTCCAGACTATCCTACAATGAGCAGTTCTTC. The encoded protein is CASSSRLSYNEQFF.

The chain uses TRBV2 and TRBJ1-1; possibly TRBD1 for D (5 bases). Deletions cut 4 bases from V and 4 bases from J, with 16 bases between. Germline V gene sequence: CDR1 SNHLY, CDR2 FYNNEI. The CDR3 contains 15 residues. CDR3 protein: CASSGPQGWSTEAFF. The CDR3 bases are TGTGCCAGCAGTGGGCCCCAGGGTTGGAGCACTGAAGCTTTCTTT.

The V and J genes are TRBV7-2 and TRBJ1-2; the match to TRBD1 covers 8 bases. Trimming at V came to 5 bases and at J to 6 bases, leaving 8 bases not matched to a gene. Germline values: CDR1 SGHTA, CDR2 FQGNSA. This CDR3 has 14 amino acids. CDR3: CASSPRTGWDGYTF. The CDR3 bases are TGTGCCAGCAGCCCTCGGACAGGGTGGGATGGCTACACCTTC.

J is TRBJ2-5 and V is TRBV5-1, with D unresolved. Trimming took off 0 bases at V and 5 bases at J, with 11 bases between the two ends. Germline V gives CDR1 SGHRS, CDR2 YFSETQ. The CDR3 has 14 residues. The CDR3 coding sequence is TGCGCCAGCAGCTTGGGGCCGCAAGAGGAGACCCAGTACTTC. It yields the protein CASSLGPQEETQYF.

The chain carries TRBV9 and TRBJ2-7, with 10 bases that match TRBD1. Germline V gene data show CDR1 as SGDLS and CDR2 as YYNGEE. The CDR3 extends over 15 amino acids. Germline trimming cut 5 bases from V and 6 bases from J; bases unmatched to any gene: 11. The CDR3 DNA sequence: TGTGCCAGCAGACGATCCGGGACAGGGGAAGGCGAGCAGTACTTC. Translated: CASRRSGTGEGEQYF.

Turning to this clone: The junction and the germline gene differ at one end; a read error may be behind it. This chain joins TRBV9 and TRBJ1-4; D ambiguous. This CDR3 region has 15 residues. CDR1 is SGDLS, CDR2 YYNGEE, per germline. CDR3 DNA: TGTGCCAGCAGCGTAGACATTTCAACAAATGAAAAACTGTTTTTT. This sequence encodes CASSVDISTNEKLFF. The full variable domain, in which reference TRBV9 and TRBJ1-4 provide the parts outside the CDR3, is DSGVTQTPKHLITATGQRVTLRCSPRSGDLSVYWYQQSLDQGLQFLIQYYNGEERAKGNILERFSAQQFPDLHSELNLSSLELGDSALYFCASSVDISTNEKLFFGSGTQLSVL.

The J gene is TRBJ2-2, the V gene TRBV18; D is unclear. The CDR3 runs to 13 residues. Trimming left V 6 bases short and J 7 bases short, with 12 bases between. Looked up from germline, CDR1 is KGHSH and CDR2 is LQKENI. This chain's CDR3 is CASSQFMDGELFF. DNA of the CDR3: TGTGCCAGCTCGCAATTTATGGACGGGGAGCTGTTTTTT.

The chain carries TRBV5-1 and TRBJ2-3, with 7 bases lining up with TRBD1. The CDR3 totals 15 residues. The V gene end was trimmed by 0 bases and the J gene end by 1 base; junction bases not matched to a gene: 2. Germline CDR1 reads SGHRS; CDR2 reads YFSETQ. CDR3 coding DNA: TGCGCCAGCAGCTTGGCCGACAGGGGCACAGATACGCAGTATTTT. Amino acids: CASSLADRGTDTQYF.

The chain combines TRBV11-2 with TRBJ2-7, with a weak D call TRBD1 (6 bases). This CDR3 comprises 14 residues. V lost 3 bases, J lost 0 bases, and 9 bases lay in between. The germline CDR1 and CDR2 sequences are SGHAT and FQNNGV. The CDR3 loop reads CASSFDRNSYEQYF. Written as DNA, the CDR3 is TGTGCCAGCAGCTTCGACAGGAACTCCTACGAGCAGTACTTC.

V is TRBV5-1 and J is TRBJ2-3, with D uncertain. V was clipped by 2 bases and J by 2 bases, with 12 bases between them. The germline gives CDR1 SGHRS, CDR2 YFSETQ. The CDR3 consists of 15 residues. The CDR3 DNA sequence: TGCGCCAGCAGCTTCGCTAGACCAACCACAGATACGCAGTATTTT. Its protein product is CASSFARPTTDTQYF.

The rearrangement joins TRBV11-2 to TRBJ2-4, with 7 bases lining up with TRBD1. Germline values: CDR1 SGHAT, CDR2 FQNNGV. The CDR3 totals 14 residues. J was trimmed by 6 bases and V by 1 base; bases with no gene match: 3. The CDR3 region has the DNA TGTGCCAGCAGCTTAGGGGGGACAGTAAACATTCAGTACTTC. Protein product: CASSLGGTVNIQYF.

The genes are TRBV9 and TRBJ2-1; 7 positions match TRBD2. J was trimmed by 0 bases and V by 4 bases; bases with no gene match: 4. The CDR3 consists of 15 residues. Germline V gene data show CDR1 as SGDLS and CDR2 as YYNGEE. Written as DNA, the CDR3 is TGTGCCAGCAGCACAAGACTAGCCTCCTACAATGAGCAGTTCTTC. The encoded protein is CASSTRLASYNEQFF.

The chain is built from TRBV6-1 and TRBJ2-3; D not resolved. The V gene lost 4 bases and the J gene lost 0 bases, with 14 bases spanning the gap. Germline V gene lookup returns CDR1 MNHNS and CDR2 SASEGT. The CDR3 extends over 16 amino acids. The CDR3 region is CASSGLVTPSTDTQYF. CDR3 bases: TGTGCCAGCAGTGGACTCGTTACGCCTAGCACAGATACGCAGTATTTT.

The chain has TRBV6-1 and TRBJ2-7; D unclear. This CDR3 has 13 residues. V shed 5 bases and J shed 6 bases, with 14 bases lying between them. The germline V gene has CDR1 MNHNS and CDR2 SASEGT. The CDR3 is CASSYGFPGEQYF. The CDR3 bases are TGTGCCAGCAGTTATGGGTTTCCGGGCGAGCAGTACTTC.